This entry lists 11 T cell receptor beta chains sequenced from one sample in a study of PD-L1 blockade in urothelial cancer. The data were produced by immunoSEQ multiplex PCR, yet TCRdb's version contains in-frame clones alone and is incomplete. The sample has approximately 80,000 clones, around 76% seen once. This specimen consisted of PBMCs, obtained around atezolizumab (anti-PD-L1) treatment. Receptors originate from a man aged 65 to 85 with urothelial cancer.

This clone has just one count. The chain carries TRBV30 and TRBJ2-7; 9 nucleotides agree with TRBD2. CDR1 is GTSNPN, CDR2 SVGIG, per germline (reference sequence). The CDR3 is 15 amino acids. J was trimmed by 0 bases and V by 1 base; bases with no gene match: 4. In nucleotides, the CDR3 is TGTGCCTGGAGTGCCGCAGCGGGAGGCTCCTACGAGCAGTACTTC. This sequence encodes CAWSAAAGGSYEQYF.

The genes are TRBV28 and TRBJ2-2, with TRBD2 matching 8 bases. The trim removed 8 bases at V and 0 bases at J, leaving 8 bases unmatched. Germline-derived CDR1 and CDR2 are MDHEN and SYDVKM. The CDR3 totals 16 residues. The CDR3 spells CASVGGGLANTGELFF. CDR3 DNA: TGTGCCAGCGTTGGGGGGGGACTAGCGAACACCGGGGAGCTGTTTTTT.

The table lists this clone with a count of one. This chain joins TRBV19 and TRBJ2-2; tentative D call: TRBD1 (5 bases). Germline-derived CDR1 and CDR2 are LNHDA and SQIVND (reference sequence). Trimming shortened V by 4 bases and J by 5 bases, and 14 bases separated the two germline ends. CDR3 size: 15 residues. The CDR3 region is CASSNPGLLTGELFF. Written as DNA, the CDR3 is TGTGCCAGTAGTAACCCAGGGCTACTAACCGGGGAGCTGTTTTTT. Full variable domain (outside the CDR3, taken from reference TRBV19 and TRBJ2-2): DGGITQSPKYLFRKEGQNVTLSCEQNLNHDAMYWYRQDPGQGLRLIYYSQIVNDFQKGDIAEGYSVSREKKESFPLTVTSAQKNPTAFYLCASSNPGLLTGELFFGEGSRLTVL.

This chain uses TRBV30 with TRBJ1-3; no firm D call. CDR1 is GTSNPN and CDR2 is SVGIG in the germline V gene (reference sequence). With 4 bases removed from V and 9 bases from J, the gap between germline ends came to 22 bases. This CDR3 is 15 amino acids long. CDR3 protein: CAWTLATWASGTIYF. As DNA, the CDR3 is TGTGCCTGGACCCTCGCGACGTGGGCGAGCGGCACCATATATTTT.

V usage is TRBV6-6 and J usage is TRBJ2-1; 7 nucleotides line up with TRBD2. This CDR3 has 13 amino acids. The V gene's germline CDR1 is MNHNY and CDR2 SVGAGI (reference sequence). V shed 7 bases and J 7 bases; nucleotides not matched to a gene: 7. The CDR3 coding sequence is TGTGCCAGCATGGGCGGGAGTACAAATGAGCAGTTCTTC. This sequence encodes CASMGGSTNEQFF.

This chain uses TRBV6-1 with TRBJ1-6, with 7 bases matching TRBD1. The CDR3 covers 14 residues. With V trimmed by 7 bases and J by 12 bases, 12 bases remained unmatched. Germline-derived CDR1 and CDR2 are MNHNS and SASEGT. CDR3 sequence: CASTQNGQARPLHF. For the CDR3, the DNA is TGTGCCAGCACCCAGAATGGACAGGCGAGACCCCTCCACTTT.

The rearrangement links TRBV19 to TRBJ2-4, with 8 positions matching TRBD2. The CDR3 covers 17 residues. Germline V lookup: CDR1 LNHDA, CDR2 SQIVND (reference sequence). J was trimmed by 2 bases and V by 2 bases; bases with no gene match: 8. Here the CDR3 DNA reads TGTGCCAGTAGTATATCCGGCGGGGGGACGACCAAAAACATTCAGTACTTC. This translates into CASSISGGGTTKNIQYF.

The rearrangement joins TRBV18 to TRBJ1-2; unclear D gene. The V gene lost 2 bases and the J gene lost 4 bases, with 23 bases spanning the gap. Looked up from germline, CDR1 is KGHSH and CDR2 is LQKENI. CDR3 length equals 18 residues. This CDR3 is CASSPALLSTGFVYGYTF. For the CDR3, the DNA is TGTGCCAGCTCACCAGCCCTCCTCTCCACGGGATTTGTCTATGGCTACACCTTC.

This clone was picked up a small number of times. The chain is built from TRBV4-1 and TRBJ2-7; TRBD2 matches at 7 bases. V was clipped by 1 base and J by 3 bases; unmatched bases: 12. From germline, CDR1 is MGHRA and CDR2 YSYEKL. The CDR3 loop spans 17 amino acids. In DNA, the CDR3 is TGCGCCAGCAGCCAAGGGTCCAGCGGGGAGTCAGACTACGAGCAGTACTTC. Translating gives CASSQGSSGESDYEQYF.

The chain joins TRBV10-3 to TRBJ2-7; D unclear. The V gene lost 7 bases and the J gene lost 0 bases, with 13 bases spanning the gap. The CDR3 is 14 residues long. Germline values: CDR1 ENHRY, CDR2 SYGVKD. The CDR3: CAITPSVGSYEQYF. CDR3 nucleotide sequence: TGTGCCATCACCCCAAGCGTGGGCTCCTACGAGCAGTACTTC.

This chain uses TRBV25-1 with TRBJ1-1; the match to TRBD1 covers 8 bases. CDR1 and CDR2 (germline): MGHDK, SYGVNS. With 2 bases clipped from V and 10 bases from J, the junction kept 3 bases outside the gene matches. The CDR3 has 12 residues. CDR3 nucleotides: TGTGCCAGCAGTGAACACCAGGGGGCAGCTTTCTTT. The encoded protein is CASSEHQGAAFF.